This T cell receptor beta chain was recorded in a study of shared clonotypes between healthy human individuals. Study overall: Researchers assigned three CD4 naive, three CD4 memory, two CD8 naive and one CD8 memory plate to each donor.

Study conclusions and caveats: Limited genetic and exposure-history diversity came from having few donors. Some naive CD4 clonotypes, around 5%, turned up in common across several donors.

Running of the assay took place at deep level. Using immunoSEQ multiplex PCR, the repertoire was profiled, and TCRdb retains in-frame clones only, with some absent. The sample lists about 2.1 million clones; around 93% were seen once. To note about this clone: Its antigen remains unknown.

CD45RO negativity and positive selection for CCR7 defined naive CD8 cells, a population that excluded terminally differentiated effector memory CD45RA+ cells. J lost 5 bases, V lost 4 bases, and 16 bases had no gene match. This CDR3 is 17 amino acids long. CDR1 and CDR2 (germline): SGHNT, YYREEE (reference sequence). Sequences were obtained from naive CD8+ T cells from PBMCs. This TCR derives from a man aged 18-30 years in good health. Some clones in this sample may be carry-over from other donors' samples. The rearrangement uses TRBV5-4 and TRBJ1-1, with 8 bases identical to TRBD1. The chain's CDR3 is CASSHGGIGRGHTEAFF. CDR3 bases: TGTGCCAGCAGCCATGGAGGTATCGGCAGGGGGCATACTGAAGCTTTCTTT.